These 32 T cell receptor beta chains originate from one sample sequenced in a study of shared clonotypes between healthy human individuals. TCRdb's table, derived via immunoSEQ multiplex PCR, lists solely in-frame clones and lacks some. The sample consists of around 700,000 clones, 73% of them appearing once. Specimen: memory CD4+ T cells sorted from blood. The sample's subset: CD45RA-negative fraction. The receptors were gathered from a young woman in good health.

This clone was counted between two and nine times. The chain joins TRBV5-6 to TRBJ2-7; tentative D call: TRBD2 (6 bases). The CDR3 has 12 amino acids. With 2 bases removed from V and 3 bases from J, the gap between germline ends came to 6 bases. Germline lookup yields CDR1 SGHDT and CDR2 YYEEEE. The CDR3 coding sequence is TGTGCCAGCAGCTTTAGCGGCTACGAGCAGTACTTC. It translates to CASSFSGYEQYF.

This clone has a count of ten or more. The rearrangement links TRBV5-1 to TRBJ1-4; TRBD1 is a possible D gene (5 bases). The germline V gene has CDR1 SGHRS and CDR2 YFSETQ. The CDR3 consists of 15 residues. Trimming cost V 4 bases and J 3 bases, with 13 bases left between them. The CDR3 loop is CASSAGVGPNEKLFF. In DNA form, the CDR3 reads TGCGCCAGCAGCGCCGGGGTGGGACCTAATGAAAAACTGTTTTTT.

The CDR3: CASSTVVVTGELFF. In DNA form, the CDR3 reads TGCGCCAGCAGCACGGTCGTAGTGACCGGGGAGCTGTTTTTT. This sequence joins TRBV5-1 and TRBJ2-2; D not certain. The CDR3 has 14 amino acids. The ends were cut back, 4 bases at V and 5 bases at J, with 12 bases in the middle. Germline V CDR1 and CDR2: SGHRS, YFSETQ.

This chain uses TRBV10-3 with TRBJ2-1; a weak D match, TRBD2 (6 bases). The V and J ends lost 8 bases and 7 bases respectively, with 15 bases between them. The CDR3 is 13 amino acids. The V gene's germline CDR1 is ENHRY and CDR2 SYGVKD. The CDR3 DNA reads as TGTGCCATCTGGAGCGGGCAGATTAATGAGCAGTTCTTC. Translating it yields CAIWSGQINEQFF.

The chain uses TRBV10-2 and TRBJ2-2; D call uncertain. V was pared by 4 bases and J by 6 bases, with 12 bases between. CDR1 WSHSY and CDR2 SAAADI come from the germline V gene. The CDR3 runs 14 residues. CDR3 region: CASSGRTPAGELFF. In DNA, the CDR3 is TGCGCCAGCAGTGGGAGAACACCGGCCGGGGAGCTGTTTTTT.

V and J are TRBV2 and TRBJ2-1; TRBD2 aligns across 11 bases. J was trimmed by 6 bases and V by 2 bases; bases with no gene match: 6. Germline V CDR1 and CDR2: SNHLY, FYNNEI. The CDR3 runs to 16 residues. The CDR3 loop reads CASSESLAGGANEQFF. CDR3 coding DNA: TGTGCCAGCAGTGAATCCCTAGCGGGAGGTGCCAATGAGCAGTTCTTC. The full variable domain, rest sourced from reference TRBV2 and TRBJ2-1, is EPEVTQTPSHQVTQMGQEVILRCVPISNHLYFYWYRQILGQKVEFLVSFYNNEISEKSEIFDDQFSVERPDGSNFTLKIRSTKLEDSAMYFCASSESLAGGANEQFFGPGTRLTVL.

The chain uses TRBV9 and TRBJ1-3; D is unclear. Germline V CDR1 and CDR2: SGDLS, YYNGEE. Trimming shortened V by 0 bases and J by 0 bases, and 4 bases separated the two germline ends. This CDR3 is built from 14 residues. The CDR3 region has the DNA TGTGCCAGCAGCGTAGAGGCCTCTGGAAACACCATATATTTT. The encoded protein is CASSVEASGNTIYF.

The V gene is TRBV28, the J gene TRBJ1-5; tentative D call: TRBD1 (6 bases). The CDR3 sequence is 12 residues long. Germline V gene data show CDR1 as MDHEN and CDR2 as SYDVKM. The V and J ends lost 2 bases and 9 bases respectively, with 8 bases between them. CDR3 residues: CASSLIRGPQHF. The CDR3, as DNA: TGTGCCAGCAGTTTAATCAGGGGGCCCCAGCATTTT.

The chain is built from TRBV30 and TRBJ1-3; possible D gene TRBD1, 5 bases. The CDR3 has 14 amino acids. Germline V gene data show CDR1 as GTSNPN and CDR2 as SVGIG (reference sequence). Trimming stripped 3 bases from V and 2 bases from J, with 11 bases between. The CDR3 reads CAWSQGRAGNTIYF. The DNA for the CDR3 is TGTGCCTGGAGCCAGGGCCGCGCTGGAAACACCATATATTTT.

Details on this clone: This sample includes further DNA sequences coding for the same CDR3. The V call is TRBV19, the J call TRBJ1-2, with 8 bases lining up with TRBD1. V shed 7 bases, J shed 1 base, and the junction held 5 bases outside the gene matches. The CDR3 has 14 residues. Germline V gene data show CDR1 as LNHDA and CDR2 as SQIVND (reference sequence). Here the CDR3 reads CASTDRGLNYGYTF. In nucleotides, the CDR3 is TGTGCCAGTACCGACAGGGGTCTTAACTATGGCTACACCTTC.

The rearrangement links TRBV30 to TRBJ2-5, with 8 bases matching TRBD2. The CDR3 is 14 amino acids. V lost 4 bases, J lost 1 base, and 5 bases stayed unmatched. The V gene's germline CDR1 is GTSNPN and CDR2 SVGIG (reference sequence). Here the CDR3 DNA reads TGTGCCTGGATTCCCGGGGGGGCCCAAGAGACCCAGTACTTC. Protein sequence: CAWIPGGAQETQYF.

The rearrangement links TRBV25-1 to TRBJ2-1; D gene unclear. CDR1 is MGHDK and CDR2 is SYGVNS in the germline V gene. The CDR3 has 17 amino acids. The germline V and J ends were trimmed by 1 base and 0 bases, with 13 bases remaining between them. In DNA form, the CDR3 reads TGTGCCAGCAGTGAATCCGACCAACATAGCTCCTACAATGAGCAGTTCTTC. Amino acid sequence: CASSESDQHSSYNEQFF.

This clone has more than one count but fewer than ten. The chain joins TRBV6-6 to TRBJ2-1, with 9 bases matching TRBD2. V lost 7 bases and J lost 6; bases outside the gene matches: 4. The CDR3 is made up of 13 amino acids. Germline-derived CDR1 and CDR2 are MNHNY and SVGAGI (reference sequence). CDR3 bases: TGTGCCAGCAACAGCGGGAGGCTCAATGAGCAGTTCTTC. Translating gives CASNSGRLNEQFF.

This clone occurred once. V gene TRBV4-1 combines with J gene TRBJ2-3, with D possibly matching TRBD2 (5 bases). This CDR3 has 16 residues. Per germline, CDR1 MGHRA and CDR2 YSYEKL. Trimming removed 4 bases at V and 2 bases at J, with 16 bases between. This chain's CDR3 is CASSPRESGFTDTQYF. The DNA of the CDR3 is TGCGCCAGCAGCCCAAGAGAATCGGGGTTCACAGATACGCAGTATTTT.

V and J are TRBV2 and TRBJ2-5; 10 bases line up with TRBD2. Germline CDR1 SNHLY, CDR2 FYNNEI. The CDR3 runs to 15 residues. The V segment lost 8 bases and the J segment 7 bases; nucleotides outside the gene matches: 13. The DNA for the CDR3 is TGTGCCAGCGGACTAGCGGAGATCCCCCCCGGGACCCAGTACTTC. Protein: CASGLAEIPPGTQYF. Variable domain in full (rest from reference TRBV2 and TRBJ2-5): EPEVTQTPSHQVTQMGQEVILRCVPISNHLYFYWYRQILGQKVEFLVSFYNNEISEKSEIFDDQFSVERPDGSNFTLKIRSTKLEDSAMYFCASGLAEIPPGTQYFGPGTRLLVL.

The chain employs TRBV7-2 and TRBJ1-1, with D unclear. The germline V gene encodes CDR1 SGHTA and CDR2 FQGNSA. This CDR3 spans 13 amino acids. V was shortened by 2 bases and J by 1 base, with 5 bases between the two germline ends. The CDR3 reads CASSLWENTEAFF. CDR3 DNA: TGTGCCAGCAGCTTATGGGAGAACACTGAAGCTTTCTTT. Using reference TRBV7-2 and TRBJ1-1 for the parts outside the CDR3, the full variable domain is GAGVSQSPSNKVTEKGKDVELRCDPISGHTALYWYRQSLGQGLEFLIYFQGNSAPDKSGLPSDRFSAERTGGSVSTLTIQRTQQEDSAVYLCASSLWENTEAFFGQGTRLTVV.

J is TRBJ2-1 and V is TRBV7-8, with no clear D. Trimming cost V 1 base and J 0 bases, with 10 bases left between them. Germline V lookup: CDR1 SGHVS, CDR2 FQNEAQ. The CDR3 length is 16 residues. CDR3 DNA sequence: TGTGCCAGCAGCTTAGTAAGGCTCCGCTCCTACAATGAGCAGTTCTTC. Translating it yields CASSLVRLRSYNEQFF.

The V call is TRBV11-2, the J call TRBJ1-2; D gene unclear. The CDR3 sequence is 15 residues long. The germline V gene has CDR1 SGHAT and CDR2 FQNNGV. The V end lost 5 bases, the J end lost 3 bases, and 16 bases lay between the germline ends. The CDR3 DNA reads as TGTGCCAGCAGCCCGCGGCAGCAGCTTTACTATGGCTACACCTTC. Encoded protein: CASSPRQQLYYGYTF. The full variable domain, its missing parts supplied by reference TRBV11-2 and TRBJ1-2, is EAGVAQSPRYKIIEKRQSVAFWCNPISGHATLYWYQQILGQGPKLLIQFQNNGVVDDSQLPKDRFSAERLKGVDSTLKIQPAKLEDSAVYLCASSPRQQLYYGYTFGSGTRLTVV.

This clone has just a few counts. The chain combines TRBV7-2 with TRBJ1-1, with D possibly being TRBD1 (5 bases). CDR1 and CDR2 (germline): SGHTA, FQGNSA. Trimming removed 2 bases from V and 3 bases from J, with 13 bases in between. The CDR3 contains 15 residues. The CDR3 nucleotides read TGTGCCAGCAGCTTATTAAGACTGGGGGACACTGAAGCTTTCTTT. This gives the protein CASSLLRLGDTEAFF.

The CDR3 region has the DNA TGTGCCACCCAGACCGGGGCAAGTTCCTACGAGCAGTACTTC. Translation: CATQTGASSYEQYF. This chain uses TRBV6-5 with TRBJ2-7; either TRBD1 or TRBD2 may fit D (5 bases each). The CDR3 sequence is 14 residues long. Trimming cost V 10 bases and J 1 base, with 17 bases left between them. Germline-derived CDR1 and CDR2 are MNHEY and SVGAGI.

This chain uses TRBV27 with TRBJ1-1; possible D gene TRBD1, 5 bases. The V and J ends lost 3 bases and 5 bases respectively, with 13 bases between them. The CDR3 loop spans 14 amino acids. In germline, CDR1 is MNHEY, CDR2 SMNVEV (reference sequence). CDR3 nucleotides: TGTGCCAGCAGTTTCTCCCCGGGGGAAACTGAAGCTTTCTTT. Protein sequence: CASSFSPGETEAFF.

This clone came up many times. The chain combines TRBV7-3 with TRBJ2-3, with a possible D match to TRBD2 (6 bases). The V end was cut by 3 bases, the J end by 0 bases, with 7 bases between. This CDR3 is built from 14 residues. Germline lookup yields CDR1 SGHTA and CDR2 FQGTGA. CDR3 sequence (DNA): TGTGCCAGCAGCTTCGGGGGTAGCACAGATACGCAGTATTTT. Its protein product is CASSFGGSTDTQYF.

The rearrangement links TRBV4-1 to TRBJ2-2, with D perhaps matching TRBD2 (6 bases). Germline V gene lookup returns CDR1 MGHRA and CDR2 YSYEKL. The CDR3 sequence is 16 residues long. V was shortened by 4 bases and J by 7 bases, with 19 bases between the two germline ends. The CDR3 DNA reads TGCGCCAGCAGCCTCTCGGCGGGACTCGGTGGCGGGGAGCTGTTTTTT. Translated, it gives CASSLSAGLGGGELFF.

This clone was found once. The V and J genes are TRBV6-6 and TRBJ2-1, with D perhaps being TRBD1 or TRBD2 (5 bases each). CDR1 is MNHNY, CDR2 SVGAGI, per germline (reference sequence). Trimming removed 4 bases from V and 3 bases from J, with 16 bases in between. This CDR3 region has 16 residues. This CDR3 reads CASSSGTNNLYNEQFF. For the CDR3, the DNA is TGTGCCAGCAGTTCCGGGACCAACAACCTCTACAATGAGCAGTTCTTC.

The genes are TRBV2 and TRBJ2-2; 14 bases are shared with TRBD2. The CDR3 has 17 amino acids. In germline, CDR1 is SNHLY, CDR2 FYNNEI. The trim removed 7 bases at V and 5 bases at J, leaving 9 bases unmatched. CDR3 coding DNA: TGTGCCAGCACACGACTAGCGGGAGGGCCGGAGACCGGGGAGCTGTTTTTT. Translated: CASTRLAGGPETGELFF.

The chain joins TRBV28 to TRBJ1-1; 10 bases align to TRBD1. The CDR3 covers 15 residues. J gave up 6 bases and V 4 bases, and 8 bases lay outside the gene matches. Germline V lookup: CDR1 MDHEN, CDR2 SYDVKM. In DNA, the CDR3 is TGTGCCAGCAGTTCGGGGGGACAGGGGAGGGCTGAAGCTTTCTTT. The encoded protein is CASSSGGQGRAEAFF.

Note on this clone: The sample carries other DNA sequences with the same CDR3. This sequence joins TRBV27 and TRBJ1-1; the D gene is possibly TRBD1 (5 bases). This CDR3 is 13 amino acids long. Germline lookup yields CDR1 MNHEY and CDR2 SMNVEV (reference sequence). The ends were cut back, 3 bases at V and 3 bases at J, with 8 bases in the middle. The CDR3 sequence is CASSFGGYTEAFF. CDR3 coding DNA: TGTGCCAGCAGTTTCGGGGGTTACACTGAAGCTTTCTTT.

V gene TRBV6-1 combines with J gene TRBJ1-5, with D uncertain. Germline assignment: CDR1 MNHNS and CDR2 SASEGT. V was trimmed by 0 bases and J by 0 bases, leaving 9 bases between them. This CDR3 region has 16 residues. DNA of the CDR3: TGTGCCAGCAGTGAAGCGCGAGGCCCTAGCAATCAGCCCCAGCATTTT. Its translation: CASSEARGPSNQPQHF.

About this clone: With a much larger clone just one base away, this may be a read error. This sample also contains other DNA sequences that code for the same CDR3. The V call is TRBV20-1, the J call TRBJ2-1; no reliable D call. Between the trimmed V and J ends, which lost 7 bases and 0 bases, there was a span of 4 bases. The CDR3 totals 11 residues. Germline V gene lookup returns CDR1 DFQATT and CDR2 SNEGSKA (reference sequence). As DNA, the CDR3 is TGCAGTGTTGGCTCCTACAATGAGCAGTTCTTC. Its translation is CSVGSYNEQFF.

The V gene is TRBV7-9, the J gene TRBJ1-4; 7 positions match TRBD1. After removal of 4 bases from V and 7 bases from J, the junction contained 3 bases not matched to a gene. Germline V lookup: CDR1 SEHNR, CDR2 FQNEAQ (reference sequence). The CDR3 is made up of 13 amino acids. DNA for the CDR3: TGTGCCAGCAGCTCAGACAGGGCTGAAAAACTGTTTTTT. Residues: CASSSDRAEKLFF. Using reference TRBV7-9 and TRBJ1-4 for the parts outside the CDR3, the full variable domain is DTGVSQNPRHKITKRGQNVTFRCDPISEHNRLYWYRQTLGQGPEFLTYFQNEAQLEKSRLLSDRFSAERPKGSFSTLEIQRTEQGDSAMYLCASSSDRAEKLFFGSGTQLSVL.

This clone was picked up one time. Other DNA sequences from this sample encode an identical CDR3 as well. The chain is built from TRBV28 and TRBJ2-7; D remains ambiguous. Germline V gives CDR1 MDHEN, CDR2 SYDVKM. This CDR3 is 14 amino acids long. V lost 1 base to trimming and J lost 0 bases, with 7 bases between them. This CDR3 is CASSLLGFSYEQYF. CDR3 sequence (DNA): TGTGCCAGCAGTTTATTAGGGTTCTCCTACGAGCAGTACTTC.

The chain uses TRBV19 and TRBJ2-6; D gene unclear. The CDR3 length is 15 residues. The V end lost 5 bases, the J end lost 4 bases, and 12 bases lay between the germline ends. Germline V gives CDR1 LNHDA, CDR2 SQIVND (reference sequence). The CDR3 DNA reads TGTGCCAGTAGTTTCACTTCCTCCGGGGCCAACGTCCTGACTTTC. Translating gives CASSFTSSGANVLTF.